This T cell receptor (beta chain) was recovered during a study of shared T cell receptors in the human thymus. TCRdb keeps only in-frame clones here, not all; method: immunoSEQ multiplex PCR. The table shows hundreds of thousands of clones, with roughly 90% occurring only once. These records were also assigned to another study, of human thymus T cells.

Specimen: thymocytes. This clonotype originated in a boy under two years old with a congenital heart defect.

The CDR3 bases are TGTGCCTGTTTAGCGGGAGAAAACATTCAGTACTTC. This sequence encodes CACLAGENIQYF. V is TRBV30 and J is TRBJ2-4, with TRBD2 matching 9 bases. In germline, CDR1 is GTSNPN, CDR2 SVGIG (reference sequence). V dropped 6 bases and J dropped 5; count of bases not matched to a gene: 2. There are 12 residues in the CDR3. Supplemented by reference TRBV30 and TRBJ2-4, the full variable domain reads SQTIHQWPATLVQPVGSPLSLECTVEGTSNPNLYWYRQAAGRGLQLLFYSVGIGQISSEVPQNLSASRPQDRQFILSSKKLLLSDSGFYLCACLAGENIQYFGAGTRLSVL.